This T cell receptor beta chain was obtained from a study of T-cell reconstitution after alpha-beta-depleted transplantation in children. V dropped 0 bases and J dropped 6 bases, with 15 bases sitting between them. Germline values: CDR1 DFQATT, CDR2 SNEGSKA (reference sequence). The CDR3 covers 15 residues. Only a few counts were recorded for this clonotype. Its antigen is not identified. TCRbeta library construction was performed incorporating unique molecular identifiers. TCRdb re-analysed the PCR reads in MiXCR, keeping a single row per CDR3 protein. There are hundreds of thousands of distinct CDR3 sequences in the sample; almost 8% occur only once, and approximately 9.1% lies in the top ten. Study-wide results and limits: T-cell counts and diversity were attributed mostly to newly produced T cells one year after transplant. After transplant, at about two months, alpha-beta T cells were reportedly derived from several hundred expanded graft clones. Recipient T cells and thymic progenitors that survived were the source of the high TCRbeta diversity seen at day 60 in some patients.

The J gene is TRBJ1-5, the V gene TRBV20-1, with D perhaps matching TRBD1 (6 bases). The sequenced sample was peripheral blood, obtained 360 days after TCRalphabeta/CD19-depleted stem cell transplant. The TCR sequence derives from a female patient aged 2 to 10 who had a stem cell transplant for Fanconi anemia, so the T cells may come from the graft donor. DNA for the CDR3: TGCAGTGCTAGAGAATTAGGCAGGGGCGGTCAGCCCCAGCATTTT. This translates into CSARELGRGGQPQHF.